Following are 7 T cell receptor beta chains from one sample sequenced in a study of STAT5B mutations in CD4+ large granular lymphocyte leukemia. Method: immunoSEQ multiplex PCR; TCRdb's copy keeps in-frame clones and lacks some. The sample has 30,000 to 35,000 clones; around 81% are singletons. What was sequenced was CD4+ T cells from blood buffy coats. The receptors shown here come from a human donor in good health.

The chain carries TRBV9 and TRBJ1-1; tentatively, D is TRBD1 (5 bases). The germline V gene encodes CDR1 SGDLS and CDR2 YYNGEE. The CDR3 runs 14 residues. Trimming removed 4 bases from V and 2 bases from J, with 12 bases in between. This CDR3 is CASSLVTDNTEAFF. The CDR3 DNA reads TGTGCCAGCAGCTTAGTGACAGATAACACTGAAGCTTTCTTT.

This rearrangement joins TRBV4-3 to TRBJ1-5; a weak D match, TRBD1 (5 bases). CDR1 and CDR2 from the germline V gene are LGHNA and YSLEER. Between the trimmed V and J ends, which lost 0 bases and 9 bases, there was a span of 12 bases. The length of the CDR3 is 14 residues. The DNA of the CDR3 is TGCGCCAGCAGCCAAGAAGGCGGAGGGGCGCCCCAGCATTTT. Translating it yields CASSQEGGGAPQHF.

CDR3 loop: CASSSGHKETQYF. CDR3 bases: TGTGCCAGCAGCTCGGGACATAAAGAGACCCAGTACTTC. The chain employs TRBV11-2 and TRBJ2-5; possibly TRBD1 for D (6 bases). This CDR3 is built from 13 residues. The V and J ends lost 4 bases and 3 bases respectively, with 9 bases between them. Germline values: CDR1 SGHAT, CDR2 FQNNGV.

CDR3 sequence: CASSGGDVGYEQYF. DNA for the CDR3: TGTGCCAGCAGTGGGGGGGATGTGGGGTACGAGCAGTACTTC. The chain joins TRBV28 to TRBJ2-7, with 7 bases that match TRBD2. The junction had 8 bases not matched to a gene; V was cut back by 5 bases and J by 4 bases. This CDR3 has 14 amino acids. Germline CDR1 and CDR2: MDHEN and SYDVKM.

This clone has a single count. The V call is TRBV30, the J call TRBJ1-2; 7 nucleotides align to TRBD1. The V gene's germline CDR1 is GTSNPN and CDR2 SVGIG (reference sequence). The CDR3 consists of 17 residues. The V gene end was trimmed by 3 bases and the J gene end by 2 bases; junction bases not matched to a gene: 15. This CDR3 is CAWSPGQTLGINYGYTF. The CDR3 nucleotides read TGTGCCTGGAGCCCGGGACAGACCTTAGGGATCAACTATGGCTACACCTTC.

The CDR3 is CASSQGSLNTEAFF. As DNA, the CDR3 is TGCGCCAGCAGCCAGGGATCCCTGAACACTGAAGCTTTCTTT. The chain carries TRBV5-1 and TRBJ1-1; D perhaps matches TRBD1 (5 bases). CDR1 and CDR2 from the germline V gene are SGHRS and YFSETQ. This CDR3 is built from 14 residues. The V end was cut by 4 bases, the J end by 0 bases, with 10 bases between.

This rearrangement joins TRBV2 to TRBJ2-5; 7 nucleotides agree with TRBD1. This CDR3 contains 16 residues. Germline lookup yields CDR1 SNHLY and CDR2 FYNNEI. V shed 7 bases and J 0 bases; nucleotides not matched to a gene: 11. The CDR3 DNA is TGTGCCAGCAAAAATCCCGGGACAGCGTACCAAGAGACCCAGTACTTC. Encoded protein: CASKNPGTAYQETQYF. Full variable domain (remainder filled in from reference TRBV2 and TRBJ2-5): EPEVTQTPSHQVTQMGQEVILRCVPISNHLYFYWYRQILGQKVEFLVSFYNNEISEKSEIFDDQFSVERPDGSNFTLKIRSTKLEDSAMYFCASKNPGTAYQETQYFGPGTRLLVL.